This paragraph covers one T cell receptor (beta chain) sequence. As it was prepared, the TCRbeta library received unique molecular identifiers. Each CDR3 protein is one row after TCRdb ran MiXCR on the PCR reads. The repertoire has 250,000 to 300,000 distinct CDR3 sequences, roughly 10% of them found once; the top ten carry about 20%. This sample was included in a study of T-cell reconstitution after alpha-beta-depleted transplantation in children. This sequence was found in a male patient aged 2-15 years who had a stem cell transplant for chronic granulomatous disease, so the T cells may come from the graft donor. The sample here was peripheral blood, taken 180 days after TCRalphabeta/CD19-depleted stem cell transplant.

The DNA of the CDR3 is TGTGCCAGCAGTGAACTTGGAAGGGTTTCAGATACGCAGTATTTT. Translating gives CASSELGRVSDTQYF. The chain joins TRBV6-1 to TRBJ2-3; unclear D gene. Trimming left V 2 bases short and J 4 bases short, with 13 bases between. Germline V gives CDR1 MNHNS, CDR2 SASEGT. The CDR3 length is 15 residues.